A single sample gave rise to the 15 T cell receptor beta chains below, sequenced in a study of CD8+ T cells in alopecia areata. RNA, once extracted, was reverse transcribed into cDNA for use as the sequencing template. The table came from immunoSEQ multiplex PCR; TCRdb's copy has only in-frame clones and leaves some out. The sample lists some 180,000 clones, 63% occurring once. Here the sequenced sample was CD4+ T cells sorted from blood, taken at week 0. The receptors were gathered from a human donor with alopecia areata.

This chain links TRBV5-1 with TRBJ1-4; TRBD1 might be the D (6 bases). The germline V gene encodes CDR1 SGHRS and CDR2 YFSETQ. This CDR3 is built from 14 residues. V lost 0 bases, J lost 8 bases, and 11 bases lay in between. The CDR3 here is CASSLVQGKEKLFF. Written as DNA, the CDR3 is TGCGCCAGCAGCTTGGTACAGGGCAAGGAAAAACTGTTTTTT.

The CDR3 DNA is TGCAGCGTTAGATTACAATCCTACAATGAGCAGTTCTTC. Translated, it gives CSVRLQSYNEQFF. The chain is built from TRBV29-1 and TRBJ2-1; no reliable D call. Germline lookup yields CDR1 SQVTM and CDR2 ANQGSEA. Trimming removed 5 bases at V and 1 base at J, with 9 bases between. This CDR3 is built from 13 residues.

The chain recombines TRBV29-1 with TRBJ2-5, with 8 positions matching TRBD2. The CDR3 totals 13 residues. The V segment lost 6 bases and the J segment 0 bases; nucleotides outside the gene matches: 3. CDR1 SQVTM and CDR2 ANQGSEA come from the germline V gene. CDR3 protein: CSVVAGNQETQYF. The CDR3 coding sequence is TGCAGCGTCGTAGCGGGGAACCAAGAGACCCAGTACTTC.

This chain links TRBV9 with TRBJ1-1; D remains unclear. Germline V gives CDR1 SGDLS, CDR2 YYNGEE. Trimming cost V 0 bases and J 1 base, with 4 bases left between them. The CDR3 spans 13 residues. The CDR3 nucleotides read TGTGCCAGCAGCGTAGTCTCGAACACTGAAGCTTTCTTT. Its translation is CASSVVSNTEAFF.

This clone was counted between two and nine times. This chain joins TRBV30 and TRBJ1-2; D is undetermined. The germline V and J ends were trimmed by 4 bases and 0 bases, with 6 bases remaining between them. Germline values: CDR1 GTSNPN, CDR2 SVGIG (reference sequence). The CDR3 sequence is 12 residues long. The CDR3 region has the DNA TGTGCCTGGAAATTTGCTAACTATGGCTACACCTTC. Encoded protein: CAWKFANYGYTF.

This clone was detected a few times. The CDR3, as DNA: TGCAGCGTGAAGAGGACGGTTACGAACACTGAAGCTTTCTTT. This codes for CSVKRTVTNTEAFF. This chain joins TRBV29-1 and TRBJ1-1; the D is unclear. The CDR3 is made up of 14 amino acids. Looked up from germline, CDR1 is SQVTM and CDR2 is ANQGSEA. Trimming took 6 bases from V and 1 from J, leaving 15 bases between them.

This clone was found a few times. The chain uses TRBV29-1 and TRBJ2-1; D is uncertain. This CDR3 spans 13 amino acids. The V gene's germline CDR1 is SQVTM and CDR2 ANQGSEA. The V end was cut by 2 bases, the J end by 8 bases, with 13 bases between. The CDR3 sequence is CSVEITTGDEQFF. CDR3 sequence (DNA): TGCAGCGTTGAAATTACCACTGGTGATGAGCAGTTCTTC.

The V gene is TRBV5-1, the J gene TRBJ1-1; no clear D gene. The ends were cut back, 0 bases at V and 7 bases at J, with 7 bases in the middle. Germline CDR1 is SGHRS and CDR2 is YFSETQ. CDR3 length: 12 amino acids. CDR3 sequence: CASSLAGLEAFF. As DNA, the CDR3 is TGCGCCAGCAGCTTGGCCGGACTTGAAGCTTTCTTT.

The chain uses TRBV29-1 and TRBJ2-2; the D gene is possibly TRBD2 (5 bases). From germline, CDR1 is SQVTM and CDR2 ANQGSEA. CDR3 length equals 12 residues. V gave up 6 bases and J gave up 4 bases, with 9 bases separating them. The CDR3 DNA reads as TGCAGCGTGCACGCGGGCACCGGGGAGCTGTTTTTT. It specifies CSVHAGTGELFF.

The CDR3 bases are TGTGCCAGCTCACCACAGTCAACGGGCACTGAAGCTTTCTTT. Amino acid sequence: CASSPQSTGTEAFF. The V call is TRBV18, the J call TRBJ1-1; D remains unclear. The V gene's germline CDR1 is KGHSH and CDR2 LQKENI. V lost 1 base and J 4 bases, leaving 10 bases between the germline ends. CDR3 length: 14 amino acids.

This chain connects TRBV27 to TRBJ1-1, with a possible D match to TRBD1 (5 bases). The ends were cut back, 6 bases at V and 11 bases at J, with 16 bases in the middle. The germline CDR1 and CDR2 sequences are MNHEY and SMNVEV (reference sequence). The CDR3 consists of 12 residues. CDR3 region: CASSPPGGRAFF. CDR3 nucleotides: TGTGCCAGCAGCCCCCCGGGGGGTAGGGCTTTCTTT.

The chain joins TRBV10-3 to TRBJ2-7, with D perhaps TRBD1 (6 bases). V lost 6 bases, J lost 2 bases, and 11 bases lay in between. This CDR3 is 13 amino acids long. Germline lookup yields CDR1 ENHRY and CDR2 SYGVKD. CDR3 sequence reads: CAISSRGTYEQYF. Here the CDR3 DNA reads TGTGCCATCAGCTCGAGGGGGACCTACGAGCAGTACTTC.

This chain connects TRBV4-3 to TRBJ2-1; D may match TRBD1 or TRBD2 (5 bases each). The CDR3 has 13 residues. V gave up 0 bases and J gave up 9 bases, with 9 bases separating them. CDR1 and CDR2 from the germline V gene are LGHNA and YSLEER. The CDR3, as DNA: TGCGCCAGCAGCCAAGATTGGGGGACTGAGCAGTTCTTC. Translation: CASSQDWGTEQFF.

On this clone: Other DNA sequences in this sample translate to the same CDR3. The J gene is TRBJ2-6, the V gene TRBV5-6, with D perhaps TRBD1 (6 bases). Trimming removed 5 bases at V and 4 bases at J, with 13 bases between. This CDR3 has 15 residues. The germline V gene encodes CDR1 SGHDT and CDR2 YYEEEE. CDR3 in amino acids: CASSYRVSGANVLTF. CDR3 DNA: TGTGCCAGCAGTTACAGGGTCTCCGGGGCCAACGTCCTGACTTTC.

There are a few counts of this clone. The chain uses TRBV11-2 and TRBJ2-7; 9 bases are a match to TRBD2. CDR1 SGHAT and CDR2 FQNNGV come from the germline V gene. The CDR3 totals 16 residues. V lost 5 bases, J lost 3 bases, and 11 bases stayed unmatched. CDR3 sequence reads: CASSPRLAAKIYEQYF. The CDR3 DNA follows: TGTGCCAGCAGCCCTCGACTAGCGGCAAAGATCTACGAGCAGTACTTC.